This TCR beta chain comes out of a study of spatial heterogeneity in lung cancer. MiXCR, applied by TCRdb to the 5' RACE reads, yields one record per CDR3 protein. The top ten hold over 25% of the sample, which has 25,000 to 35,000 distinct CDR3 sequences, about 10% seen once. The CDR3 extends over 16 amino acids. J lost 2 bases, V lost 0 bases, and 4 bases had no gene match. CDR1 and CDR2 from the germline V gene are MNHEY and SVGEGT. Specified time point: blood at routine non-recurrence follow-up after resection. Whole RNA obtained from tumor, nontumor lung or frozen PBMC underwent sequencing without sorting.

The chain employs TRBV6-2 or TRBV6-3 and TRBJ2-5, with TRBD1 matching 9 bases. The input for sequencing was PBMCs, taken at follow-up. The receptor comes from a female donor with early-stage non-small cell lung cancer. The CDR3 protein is CASSYSGQGRQETQYF. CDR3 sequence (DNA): TGTGCCAGCAGTTACTCAGGACAGGGGCGACAAGAGACCCAGTACTTC.